This T cell receptor beta chain is from a study of immune aging and cytomegalovirus after organ transplant (dated by TCRdb to the early 2020s). Looking at the study overall: Every transplant recipient was given three-drug immunosuppression consisting of prednisone, tacrolimus, and mycophenolate. Findings and caveats that apply to the study as a whole: Large clones contained a higher proportion of TEMRA cells, and the seven largest clones (1904 cells) acquired aged and TEMRA cells while losing TCM cells. Because CD57 was not measured in the sequencing data, a conservative gene-based aging definition was used instead. Aged-phenotype cells increased post-transplant regardless of clone size, earlier in large clones (days 200-264) than small clones, following viremia.

The library came from single-cell sequencing. Instrument on record: Illumina NovaSeq 6000. The BD Rhapsody Targeted mRNA and AbSeq Reagent Kit was used in a microwell format for cell capture and library preparation. Libraries were prepared to cover TCR, sample tags, AbSeq, and targeted mRNA from the Human T-Cell Expression Panel plus custom TOX and TOX2 primers. An Illumina NovaSeq was used to sequence the libraries. In the source study's methods: The analysis covered approximately 9,900 cells in total, of which about 7,100 were CD8 T cells and 4494 were CD8 T cells with an identifiable TCR CDR3. Raw data were processed with the BD Rhapsody Targeted Analysis Pipeline with V(D)J processing on the Seven Bridges Genomics platform. SeqGeq 1.6.0 was used for quality control, Sample Tag demultiplexing with Lex-BDSMK, clone identification with VDJ Explorer, and Seurat clustering. A clone was considered non-expanded if it made up <1% of CD8 T cells, and considered a clonal expansion if it made up >2.5% of the sample. TCRdb reworked the public reads: Q25 trimming with fastp, MiXCR clone assembly, productive beta chains retained. CDR3 protein sequences are deduplicated, and each keeps its most common genes and DNA. TCRdb, not the original authors, processed these V and J calls. The sample data list roughly 23,000 distinct CDR3 sequences, and approximately 40% of these were observed just once. The ten largest clones represent 25% to 30% of the sample.

Read against the paper, the sample's time point label means: five sample-tagged time points from pre-transplant (day -1) to day 368 post-transplant, pooled. PBMC were thawed and then stimulated for more than ten hours with a CMV IE-1 overlapping peptide library, with no transport inhibitors added. After thawing, cells were rested overnight and were then stimulated in R10 medium with CD28/CD49d costimulation. The IE-1 peptide library was made up of 15-amino-acid peptides with 11-amino-acid overlaps. Samples from each time point were barcoded using BD Single-Cell Multiplexing Kit Sample Tags, then pooled and stained with oligo-conjugated anti-CD45RA and sorting antibodies. A BD FACSAria III was used to sort CMV-responsive CD8+CD137+ and CD4+CD154+ T cells at 4-way purity. EDTA vacutainers were used to collect blood, which was then processed with a Ficoll gradient within 1-24 hours. At the junction V is shortened by 2 bases and J by 1 base, with 8 bases in between. Taken from the germline V gene (reference sequence), the CDR1 and CDR2 loops are GTSNPN and SVGIG. From the cysteine up to the phenylalanine, the CDR3 has a length of 13 residues. Here the CDR3 DNA is all that survives: 39 bases in frame from base 1.

This clonotype has a count of ten or more. Its antigen target is currently unknown. It has no much larger one-base neighbor in the sample; base qualities were not kept. Sequencing was performed on CMV peptide-activated CD4+ and CD8+ T cells sorted from blood, taken at five time points, pooled. The cell subset or site tag for this specimen amounts to: sorted CD8+CD137+ and CD4+CD154+ T cells after about 11 h CMV IE-1 peptide stimulation. This TCR was sampled from a female donor who had a heart transplant and CMV viremia. The chain uses TRBV30 and TRBJ1-1, with the D gene call left open. The DNA reads as follows: TGTGCCTGGAGTTTGGACGGGAACACTGAAGCTTTCTTT. This encodes CAWSLDGNTEAFF.